The sequence of this TCR beta chain was determined in a study of OX40 agonist ivuxolimab in advanced cancers. V lost 4 bases to trimming and J lost 3 bases, with 16 bases between them. CDR3 size: 15 residues. Germline CDR1 and CDR2: SGHRS and YFSETQ. Some clones are missing from TCRdb's copy, which holds only in-frame ones; the method was immunoSEQ multiplex PCR. The top ten clones hold around 0.39% of a sample with roughly 86,000 clones, about 89% of them seen once. The sequence was collected from an adult with an advanced solid tumor such as melanoma, head and neck, liver or kidney cancer. The V and J genes are TRBV5-1 and TRBJ1-1; the D gene is possibly TRBD1 (5 bases). The sequencing here drew on CD4+ or CD8+ T cells sorted from blood, taken in a trial of the OX40 agonist ivuxolimab. CDR3 coding DNA: TGCGCCAGCAGCCTGGGTGGCGGCAGGGACACTGAAGCTTTCTTT. It is translated as CASSLGGGRDTEAFF.